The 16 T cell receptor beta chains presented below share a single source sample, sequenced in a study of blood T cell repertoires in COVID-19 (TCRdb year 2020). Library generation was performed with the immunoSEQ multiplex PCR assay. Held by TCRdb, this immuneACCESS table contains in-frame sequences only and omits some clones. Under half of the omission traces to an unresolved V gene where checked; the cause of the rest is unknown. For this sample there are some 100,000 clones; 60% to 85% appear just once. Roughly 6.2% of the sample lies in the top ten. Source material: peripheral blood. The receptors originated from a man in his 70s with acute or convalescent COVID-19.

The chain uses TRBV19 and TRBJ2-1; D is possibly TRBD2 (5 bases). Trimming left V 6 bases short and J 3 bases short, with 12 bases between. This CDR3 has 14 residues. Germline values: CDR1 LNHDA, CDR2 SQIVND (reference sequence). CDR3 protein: CASRVALDYNEQFF. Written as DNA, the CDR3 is TGTGCCAGTAGAGTAGCGTTAGACTACAATGAGCAGTTCTTC.

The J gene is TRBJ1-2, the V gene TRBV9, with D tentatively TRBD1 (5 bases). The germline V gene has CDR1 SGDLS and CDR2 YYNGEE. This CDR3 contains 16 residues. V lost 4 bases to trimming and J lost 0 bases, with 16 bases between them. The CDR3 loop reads CASSQGVSGSNYGYTF. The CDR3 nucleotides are TGTGCCAGCAGCCAGGGCGTGTCCGGTTCTAACTATGGCTACACCTTC.

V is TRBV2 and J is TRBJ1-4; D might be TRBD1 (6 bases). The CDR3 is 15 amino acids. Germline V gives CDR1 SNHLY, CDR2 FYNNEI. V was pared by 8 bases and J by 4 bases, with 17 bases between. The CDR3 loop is CASSHGGADNEKLFF. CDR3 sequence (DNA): TGTGCCAGCTCCCACGGGGGGGCCGATAATGAAAAACTGTTTTTT.

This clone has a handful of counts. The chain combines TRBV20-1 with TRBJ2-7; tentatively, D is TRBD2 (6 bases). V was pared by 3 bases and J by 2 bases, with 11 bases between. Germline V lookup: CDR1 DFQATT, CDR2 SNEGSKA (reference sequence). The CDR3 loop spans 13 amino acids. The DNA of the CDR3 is TGCAGTGCTAGTGGGACTTTCCCCTACGAGCAGTACTTC. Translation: CSASGTFPYEQYF.

CDR3 nucleotides: TGCGCCAGCAGCTTGAGCGGGGTAGATGAGACCCAGTACTTC. Translated: CASSLSGVDETQYF. The chain carries TRBV5-1 and TRBJ2-5; 7 bases are a match to TRBD2. CDR1 and CDR2 (germline): SGHRS, YFSETQ. V lost 1 base, J lost 5 bases, and 5 bases stayed unmatched. CDR3 length equals 14 residues.

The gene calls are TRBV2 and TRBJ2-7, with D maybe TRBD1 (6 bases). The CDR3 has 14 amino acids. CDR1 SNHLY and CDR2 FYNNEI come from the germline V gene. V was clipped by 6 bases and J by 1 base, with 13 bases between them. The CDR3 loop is CASSPTGSSYEQYF. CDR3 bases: TGTGCCAGCAGCCCAACAGGGTCTTCCTACGAGCAGTACTTC.

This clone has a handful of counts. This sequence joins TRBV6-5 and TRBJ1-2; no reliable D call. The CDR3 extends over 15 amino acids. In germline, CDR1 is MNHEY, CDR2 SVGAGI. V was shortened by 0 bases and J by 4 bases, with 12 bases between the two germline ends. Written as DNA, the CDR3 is TGTGCCAGCAGTTACTCGACTTCAAGCCCCTATGGCTACACCTTC. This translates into CASSYSTSSPYGYTF.

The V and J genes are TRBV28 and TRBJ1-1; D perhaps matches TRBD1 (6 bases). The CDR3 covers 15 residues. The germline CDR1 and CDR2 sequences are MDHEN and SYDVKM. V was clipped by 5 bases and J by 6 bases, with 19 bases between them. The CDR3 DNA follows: TGTGCCAGCAGTAGGGGAACAGGGAAGTTGGCTGAAGCTTTCTTT. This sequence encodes CASSRGTGKLAEAFF.

CDR3 nucleotide sequence: TGTGCCACTCGGGACTTCGTGAATGAGCAGTTCTTC. It is translated as CATRDFVNEQFF. The chain joins TRBV27 to TRBJ2-1; D perhaps matches TRBD2 (6 bases). The CDR3 has 12 residues. V lost 10 bases and J lost 7, with 14 bases in between. Per germline, CDR1 MNHEY and CDR2 SMNVEV (reference sequence).

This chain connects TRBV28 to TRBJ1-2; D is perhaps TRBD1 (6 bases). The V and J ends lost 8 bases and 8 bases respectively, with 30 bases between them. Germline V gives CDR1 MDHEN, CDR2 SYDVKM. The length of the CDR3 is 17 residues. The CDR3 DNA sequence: TGTGCCAGCGAAGGAGGGGGGGCTGCCGGGGCCTCCTTAGGCTACACCTTC. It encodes CASEGGGAAGASLGYTF.

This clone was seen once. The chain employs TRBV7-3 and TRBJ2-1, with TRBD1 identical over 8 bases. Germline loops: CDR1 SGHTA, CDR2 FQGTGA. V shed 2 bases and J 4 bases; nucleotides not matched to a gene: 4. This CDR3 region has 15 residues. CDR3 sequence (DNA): TGTGCCAGCAGCTTACAGGGGGCTGCGTACAATGAGCAGTTCTTC. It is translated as CASSLQGAAYNEQFF.

The CDR3 loop is CASNSGQAGQETQYF. CDR3 in DNA: TGTGCCAGCAATTCCGGACAGGCGGGTCAAGAGACCCAGTACTTC. The genes are TRBV19 and TRBJ2-5, with 7 bases that match TRBD1. Germline V gene sequence: CDR1 LNHDA, CDR2 SQIVND (reference sequence). The CDR3 is 15 amino acids. After removal of 9 bases from V and 2 bases from J, the junction contained 12 bases not matched to a gene.

CDR3 coding DNA: TGTGCCAGTAGTCAGGCTGGTGAGCAGTACTTC. Its protein is CASSQAGEQYF. V gene TRBV19 combines with J gene TRBJ2-7; D is unclear. The CDR3 totals 11 residues. Per germline, CDR1 LNHDA and CDR2 SQIVND (reference sequence). Trimming cost V 5 bases and J 7 bases, with 9 bases left between them.

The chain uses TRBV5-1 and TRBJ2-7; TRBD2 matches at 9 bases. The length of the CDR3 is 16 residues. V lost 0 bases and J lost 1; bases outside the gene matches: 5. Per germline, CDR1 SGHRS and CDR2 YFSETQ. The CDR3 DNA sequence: TGCGCCAGCAGCTTGGCCGTTCTAGCGGGATCCTACGAGCAGTACTTC. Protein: CASSLAVLAGSYEQYF. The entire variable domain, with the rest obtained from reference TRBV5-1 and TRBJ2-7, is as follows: KAGVTQTPRYLIKTRGQQVTLSCSPISGHRSVSWYQQTPGQGLQFLFEYFSETQRNKGNFPGRFSGRQFSNSRSEMNVSTLELGDSALYLCASSLAVLAGSYEQYFGPGTRLTVT.

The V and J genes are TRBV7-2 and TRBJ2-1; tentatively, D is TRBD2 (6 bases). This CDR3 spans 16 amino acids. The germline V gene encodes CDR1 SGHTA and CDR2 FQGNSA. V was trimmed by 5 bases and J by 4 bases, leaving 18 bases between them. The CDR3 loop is CASSLSGTLAYNEQFF. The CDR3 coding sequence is TGTGCCAGCAGCCTATCCGGGACTTTGGCTTACAATGAGCAGTTCTTC. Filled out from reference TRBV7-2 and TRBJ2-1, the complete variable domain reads GAGVSQSPSNKVTEKGKDVELRCDPISGHTALYWYRQSLGQGLEFLIYFQGNSAPDKSGLPSDRFSAERTGGSVSTLTIQRTQQEDSAVYLCASSLSGTLAYNEQFFGPGTRLTVL.

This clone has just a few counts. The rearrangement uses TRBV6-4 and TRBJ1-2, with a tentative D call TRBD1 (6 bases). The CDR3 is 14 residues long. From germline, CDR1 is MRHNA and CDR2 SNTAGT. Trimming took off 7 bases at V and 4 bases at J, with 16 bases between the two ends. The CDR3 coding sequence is TGTGCCAGCACTACGGGGGGCCGGGGCTATGGCTACACCTTC. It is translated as CASTTGGRGYGYTF.